This TCR beta chain was recorded in a study of Ad26.COV2.S vaccination and SARS-CoV-2 variants. The treatment is: 19 received Ad26.COV2.S at low or high dose, single or two shots; roughly five received placebo; per-sample allocation not given. Samples analyzed were those drawn on day 63 after the first vaccine or placebo injection. Profiled with immunoSEQ multiplex PCR; TCRdb holds only in-frame clones, not every one. The data contain more than 300,000 clones, about 86% of them singletons. This clone was found a few times. CDR1 SGHKS and CDR2 YYEKEE come from the germline V gene (reference sequence). J was trimmed by 2 bases and V by 4 bases; bases with no gene match: 4. The CDR3 contains 14 residues.

The chain combines TRBV5-5 with TRBJ2-7; 9 nucleotides line up with TRBD1. The sequences come from peripheral blood, collected in a trial of Ad26.COV2.S vaccine versus placebo. The clonotype comes from a person aged 18-60 years who received the Ad26.COV2.S COVID-19 vaccine or a placebo. The CDR3 here is CASSQQGATYEQYF. CDR3 DNA sequence: TGTGCCAGCAGCCAACAGGGGGCAACCTACGAGCAGTACTTC.